Reported below is one T cell receptor beta chain. This specimen belongs to a study of T cells in Graves' hyperthyroidism and ophthalmopathy. There were TCR beta CDR3 regions amplified from RNA transcripts. HTBI primers were the set used in a first-round RT-PCR of the TCR CDR3. TCRdb processed the multiplex PCR reads anew with MiXCR; each CDR3 protein has one entry. Of some 440,000 distinct CDR3 sequences in the sample, 15% to 19% were seen once. Trimming took 6 bases from V and 6 from J; bases not matched to a gene: 11. This CDR3 spans 15 amino acids. Germline CDR1 and CDR2: LNHDA and SQIVND (reference sequence).

V and J are TRBV19 and TRBJ1-5, with 7 bases lining up with TRBD1. This clonotype was obtained from a woman aged 18 to 35 with Graves' hyperthyroidism. Sequencing was performed on blood. CDR3 nucleotides: TGTGCCAGTAGCCCAAGGACAGGTCGGGGTCAGCCCCAGCATTTT. It yields the protein CASSPRTGRGQPQHF.